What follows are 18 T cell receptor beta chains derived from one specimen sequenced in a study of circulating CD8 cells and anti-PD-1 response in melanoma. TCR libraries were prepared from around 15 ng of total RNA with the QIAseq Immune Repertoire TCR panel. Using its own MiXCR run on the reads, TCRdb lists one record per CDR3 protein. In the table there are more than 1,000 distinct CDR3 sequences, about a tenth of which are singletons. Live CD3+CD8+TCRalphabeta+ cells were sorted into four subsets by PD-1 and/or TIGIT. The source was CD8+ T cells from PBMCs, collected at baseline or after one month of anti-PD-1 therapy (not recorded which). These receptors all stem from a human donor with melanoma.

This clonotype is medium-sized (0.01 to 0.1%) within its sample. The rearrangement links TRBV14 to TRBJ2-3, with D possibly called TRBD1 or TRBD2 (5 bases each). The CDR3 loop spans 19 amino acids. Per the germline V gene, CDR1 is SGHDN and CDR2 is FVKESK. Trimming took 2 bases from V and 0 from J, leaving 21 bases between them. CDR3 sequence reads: CASSQSGRYRTSSTDTQYF. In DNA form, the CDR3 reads TGTGCCAGCAGCCAATCGGGACGGTATCGGACATCTAGCACAGATACGCAGTATTTT.

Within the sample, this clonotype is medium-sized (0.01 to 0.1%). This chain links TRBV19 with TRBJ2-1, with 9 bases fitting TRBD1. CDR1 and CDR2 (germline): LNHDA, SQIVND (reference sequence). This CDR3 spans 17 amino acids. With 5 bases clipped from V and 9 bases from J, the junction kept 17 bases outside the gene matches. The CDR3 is CASSLTAGTGYSGEQFF. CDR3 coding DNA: TGTGCCAGTAGTCTAACAGCCGGGACAGGGTATTCTGGTGAGCAGTTCTTC.

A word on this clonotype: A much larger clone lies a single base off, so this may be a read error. CDR3 sequence: CVSTSSGTANQPQHF. CDR3 DNA sequence: TGTGTCAGTACCTCATCCGGGACAGCAAATCAGCCCCAGCATTTT. V is TRBV19 and J is TRBJ1-5; 7 bases are shared with TRBD1. CDR1 and CDR2 (germline): LNHDA, SQIVND (reference sequence). This CDR3 is built from 15 residues.

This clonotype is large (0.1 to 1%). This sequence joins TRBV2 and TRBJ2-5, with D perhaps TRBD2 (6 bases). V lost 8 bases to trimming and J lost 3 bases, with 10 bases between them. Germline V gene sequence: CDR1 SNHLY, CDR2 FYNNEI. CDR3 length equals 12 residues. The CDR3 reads CASLGLEETQYF. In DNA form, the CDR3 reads TGTGCCAGCCTGGGACTGGAAGAGACCCAGTACTTC.

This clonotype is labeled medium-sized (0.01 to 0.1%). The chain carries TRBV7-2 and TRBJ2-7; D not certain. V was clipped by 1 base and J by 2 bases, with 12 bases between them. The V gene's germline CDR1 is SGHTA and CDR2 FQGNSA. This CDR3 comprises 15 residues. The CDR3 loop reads CASSLDTAATYEQYF. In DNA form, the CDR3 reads TGTGCCAGCAGCTTAGATACGGCAGCTACCTACGAGCAGTACTTC.

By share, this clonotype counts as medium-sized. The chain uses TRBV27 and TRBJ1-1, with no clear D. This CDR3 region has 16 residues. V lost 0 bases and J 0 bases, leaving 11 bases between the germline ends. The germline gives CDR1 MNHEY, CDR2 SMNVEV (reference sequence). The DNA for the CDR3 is TGTGCCAGCAGTTTATCCTCCATCGGTATGAACACTGAAGCTTTCTTT. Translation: CASSLSSIGMNTEAFF.

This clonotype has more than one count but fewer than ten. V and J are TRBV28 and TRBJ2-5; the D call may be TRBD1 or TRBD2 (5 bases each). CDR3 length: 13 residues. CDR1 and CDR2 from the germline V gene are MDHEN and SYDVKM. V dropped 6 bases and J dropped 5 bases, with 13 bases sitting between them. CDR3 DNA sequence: TGTGCCAGCAGCTTCGACAGAGGGGAGACCCAGTACTTC. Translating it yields CASSFDRGETQYF.

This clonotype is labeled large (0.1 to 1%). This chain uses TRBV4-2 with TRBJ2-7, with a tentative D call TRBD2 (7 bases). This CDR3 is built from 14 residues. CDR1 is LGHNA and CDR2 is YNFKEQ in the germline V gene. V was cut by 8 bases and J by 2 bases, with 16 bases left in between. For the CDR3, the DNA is TGTGCCAGCGGGTACGGGGGGCCGACCTACGAGCAGTACTTC. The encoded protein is CASGYGGPTYEQYF.

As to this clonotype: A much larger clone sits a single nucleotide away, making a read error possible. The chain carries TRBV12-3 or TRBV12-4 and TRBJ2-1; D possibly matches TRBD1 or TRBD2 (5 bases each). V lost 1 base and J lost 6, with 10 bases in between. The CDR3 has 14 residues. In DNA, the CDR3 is TGTGCCAGCAGTTTAGGAGGGGCATTCAATGAGCAGTTCTTC. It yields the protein CASSLGGAFNEQFF.

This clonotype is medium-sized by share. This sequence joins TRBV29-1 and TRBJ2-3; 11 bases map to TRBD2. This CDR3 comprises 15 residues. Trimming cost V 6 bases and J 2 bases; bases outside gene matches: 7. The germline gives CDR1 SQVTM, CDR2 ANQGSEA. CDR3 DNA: TGCAGCGTCCCAGGACTAGCGGGCCTCACAGATACGCAGTATTTT. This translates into CSVPGLAGLTDTQYF.

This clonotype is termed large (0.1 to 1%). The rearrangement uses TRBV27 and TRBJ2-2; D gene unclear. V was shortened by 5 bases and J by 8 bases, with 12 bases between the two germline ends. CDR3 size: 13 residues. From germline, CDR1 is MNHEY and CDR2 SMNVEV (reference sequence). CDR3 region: CASSATSTGELFF. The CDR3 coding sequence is TGTGCCAGCAGTGCGACATCTACTGGGGAGCTGTTTTTT.

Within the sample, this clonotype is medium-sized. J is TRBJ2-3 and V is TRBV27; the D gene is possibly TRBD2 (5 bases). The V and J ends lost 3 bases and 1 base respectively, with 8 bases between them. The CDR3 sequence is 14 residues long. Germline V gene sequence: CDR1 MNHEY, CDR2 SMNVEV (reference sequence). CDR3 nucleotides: TGTGCCAGCAGTTTTTCCGGGGGCACAGATACGCAGTATTTT. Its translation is CASSFSGGTDTQYF.

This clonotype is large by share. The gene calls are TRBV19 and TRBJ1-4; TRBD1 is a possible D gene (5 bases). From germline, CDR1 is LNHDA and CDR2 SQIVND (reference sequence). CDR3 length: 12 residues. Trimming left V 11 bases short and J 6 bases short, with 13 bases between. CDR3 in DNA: TGTGCCTCCCGGGACGGAGATGAAAAACTGTTTTTT. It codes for CASRDGDEKLFF.

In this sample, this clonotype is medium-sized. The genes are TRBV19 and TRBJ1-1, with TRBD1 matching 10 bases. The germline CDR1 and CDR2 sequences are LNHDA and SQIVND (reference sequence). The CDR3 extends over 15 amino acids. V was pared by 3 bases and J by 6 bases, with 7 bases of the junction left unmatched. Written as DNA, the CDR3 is TGTGCCAGTAGTATCGGGGGGACAGGGGTGGCTGAAGCTTTCTTT. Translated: CASSIGGTGVAEAFF.

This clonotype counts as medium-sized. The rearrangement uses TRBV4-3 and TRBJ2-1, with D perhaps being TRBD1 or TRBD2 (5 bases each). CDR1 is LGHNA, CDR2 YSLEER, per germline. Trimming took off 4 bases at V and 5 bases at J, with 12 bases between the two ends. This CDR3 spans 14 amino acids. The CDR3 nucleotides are TGCGCCAGCAGCCGTAACGGGGCCGACAATGAGCAGTTCTTC. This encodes CASSRNGADNEQFF.

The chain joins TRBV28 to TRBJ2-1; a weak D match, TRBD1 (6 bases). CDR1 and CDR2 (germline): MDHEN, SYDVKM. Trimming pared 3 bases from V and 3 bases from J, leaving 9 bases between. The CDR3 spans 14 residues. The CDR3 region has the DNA TGTGCCAGCAGTTTTGAAGGGGGCTACAATGAGCAGTTCTTC. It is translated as CASSFEGGYNEQFF.

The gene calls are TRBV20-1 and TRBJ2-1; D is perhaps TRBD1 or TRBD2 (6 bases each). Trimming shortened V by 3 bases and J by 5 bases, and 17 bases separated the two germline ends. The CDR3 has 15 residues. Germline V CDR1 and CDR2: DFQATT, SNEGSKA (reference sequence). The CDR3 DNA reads TGCAGTGCTAGTCAAACTAGTGGGGGGCACAATGAGCAGTTCTTC. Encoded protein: CSASQTSGGHNEQFF.

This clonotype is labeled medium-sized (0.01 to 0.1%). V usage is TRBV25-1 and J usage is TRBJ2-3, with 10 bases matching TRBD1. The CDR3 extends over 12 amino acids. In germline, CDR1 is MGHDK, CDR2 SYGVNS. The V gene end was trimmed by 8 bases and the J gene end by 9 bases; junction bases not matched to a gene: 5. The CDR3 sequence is CASGTGVDTQYF. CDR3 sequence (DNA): TGTGCCAGCGGGACAGGGGTGGACACGCAGTATTTT.